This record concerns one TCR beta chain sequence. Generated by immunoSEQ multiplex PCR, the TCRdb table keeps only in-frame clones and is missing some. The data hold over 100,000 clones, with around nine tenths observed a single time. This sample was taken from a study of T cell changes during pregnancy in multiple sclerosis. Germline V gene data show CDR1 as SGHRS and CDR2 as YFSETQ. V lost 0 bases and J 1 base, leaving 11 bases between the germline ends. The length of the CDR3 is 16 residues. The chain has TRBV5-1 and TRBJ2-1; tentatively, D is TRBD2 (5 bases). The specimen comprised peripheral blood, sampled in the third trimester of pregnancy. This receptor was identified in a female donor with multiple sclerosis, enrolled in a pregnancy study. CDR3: CASSLAEGLSYNEQFF. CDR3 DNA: TGCGCCAGCAGCTTGGCCGAGGGCCTATCCTACAATGAGCAGTTCTTC.